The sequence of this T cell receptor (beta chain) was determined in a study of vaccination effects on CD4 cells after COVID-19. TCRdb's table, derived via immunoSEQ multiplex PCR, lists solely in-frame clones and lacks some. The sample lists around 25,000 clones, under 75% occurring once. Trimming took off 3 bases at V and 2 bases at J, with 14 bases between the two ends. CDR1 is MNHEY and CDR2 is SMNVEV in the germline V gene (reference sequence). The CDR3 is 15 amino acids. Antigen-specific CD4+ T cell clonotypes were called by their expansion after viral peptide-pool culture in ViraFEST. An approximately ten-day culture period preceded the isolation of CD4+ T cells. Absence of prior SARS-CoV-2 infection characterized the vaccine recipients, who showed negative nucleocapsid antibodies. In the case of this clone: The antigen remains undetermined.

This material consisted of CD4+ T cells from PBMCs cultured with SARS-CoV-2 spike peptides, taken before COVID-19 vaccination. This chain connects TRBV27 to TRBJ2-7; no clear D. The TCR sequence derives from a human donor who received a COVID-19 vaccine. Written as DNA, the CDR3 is TGTGCCAGCAGTTTTCAAGCCGGCCAGGCCTACGAGCAGTACTTC. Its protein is CASSFQAGQAYEQYF.